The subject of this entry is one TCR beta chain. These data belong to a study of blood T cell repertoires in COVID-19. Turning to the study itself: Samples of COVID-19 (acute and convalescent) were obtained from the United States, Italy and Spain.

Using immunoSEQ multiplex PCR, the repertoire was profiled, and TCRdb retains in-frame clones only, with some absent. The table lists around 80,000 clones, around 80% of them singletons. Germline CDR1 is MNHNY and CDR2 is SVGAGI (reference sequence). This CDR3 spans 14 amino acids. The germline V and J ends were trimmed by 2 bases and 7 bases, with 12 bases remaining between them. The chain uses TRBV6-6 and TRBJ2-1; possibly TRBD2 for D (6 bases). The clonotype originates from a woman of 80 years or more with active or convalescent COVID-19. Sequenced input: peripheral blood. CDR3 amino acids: CASSYQREPNEQFF. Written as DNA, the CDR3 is TGTGCCAGCAGTTACCAACGGGAGCCGAATGAGCAGTTCTTC.